The following is a T cell receptor beta chain sequence with its context. All the patients suffered relapse after autologous stem cell transplantation, and brentuximab vedotin exposure differed. The source of the sample is a study of PD-1 blockade in classical Hodgkin lymphoma. The V end lost 0 bases, the J end lost 6 bases, and 15 bases lay between the germline ends. Per the germline V gene, CDR1 is MRHNA and CDR2 is SNTAGT. The CDR3 length is 16 residues. Sequencing was performed with immunoSEQ multiplex PCR; in TCRdb, only in-frame clones are kept and a portion is missing. Found here are about 62,000 clones, 88% of them singletons; the top ten hold about an eighth.

Source: peripheral blood mononuclear cells (PBMCs), taken at baseline. This TCR was recovered from a human donor with classical Hodgkin lymphoma. This rearrangement joins TRBV6-4 to TRBJ2-1, with D perhaps TRBD1 (5 bases). In DNA, the CDR3 is TGTGCCAGCAGTGACTCGATTCAGGGTGTGGTCAATGAGCAGTTCTTC. Translated, it gives CASSDSIQGVVNEQFF.